This TCR beta chain was captured in a study of CD8 T cells in Susac syndrome. Reverse transcription of roughly 0.5 to 1 ug RNA was performed with random hexamers. Amplification of TCR beta CDR3 spanned 54 Vbeta and 13 Jbeta via immunoSEQ multiplex PCR. TCRdb analysed the immunoSEQ multiplex PCR reads with MiXCR anew, one entry per CDR3 protein. This sample yields roughly 140,000 distinct CDR3 sequences, of which approximately 95% are seen a single time; about 0.16% belongs to the top ten. The CDR3 length is 14 residues. Germline CDR1 reads SGHDN; CDR2 reads FVKESK. V gave up 4 bases and J gave up 4 bases, with 13 bases separating them.

This clonotype was sampled from a human donor with Susac syndrome. The chain is built from TRBV14 and TRBJ1-1; D call uncertain. Sequenced material: CD4+ T cells from PBMCs. The CDR3 DNA reads as TGTGCCAGCAGCCCGAGACCGTCGGCCACTGAAGCTTTCTTT. This translates into CASSPRPSATEAFF.